These T cell receptor delta chains were read from a single sample in a study of gamma-delta chains in newborns, infants, children. TCRdb re-called clones from the reads using CATT. Of over 3,500 delta-chain clones listed, about 40% were seen once; the top ten hold 14%. Input material: blood. The receptors were gathered from a child who received the measles vaccine. CDR3s include the opening cysteine and the closing phenylalanine or tryptophan. The D gene is left open where the match is weak.

d_gene,j_gene,v_gene,CDR3aa
-,TRDJ1,TRDV1,CALGDYYRTGLHTDKLIF
TRDD3,TRDJ1,TRDV1,CALGGPNLPVWGIQKLIF
TRDD3,TRDJ3,TRDV2,CACDTATGGHSSWDTRQMFF
TRDD2,TRDJ1,TRDV1,CALGGILPTPGIFRSGLIF
-,TRDJ1,TRDV1,CALGASHLTAQAGISGADKLIF
TRDD3,TRDJ1,TRDV1,CALGELVSLPHLNVLGGYSVTDKLIF
-,TRDJ1,TRDV1,CALGVPIGPGDKLIF
-,TRDJ1,TRDV1,CALGTPRFRGPDKLIF
-,TRDJ1,TRDV1,CALGLRRGTVYTDKLIF
TRDD3,TRDJ1,TRDV2,CACVPVPPRLGDTSDKLIF
TRDD2,TRDJ1,TRDV1,CALGDGLPRGYTDKLIF
-,TRDJ1,TRDV1,CALGESNNPRLCMKLIF
TRDD3,TRDJ1,TRDV3,CASRGNSFNLYWGRKLIF
TRDD3,TRDJ1,TRDV2,CACGELGAPVTDKLIF
TRDD3,TRDJ1,TRDV1,CALGPLPGLGGLLGTDKLIF
TRDD3,TRDJ3,TRDV2,CACDSTGGYFSWDTRQMFF
-,TRDJ1,TRDV1,CALGRNSGAPYWDDKLIF
-,TRDJ3,TRDV2,CACDTAGAQPWDTRQMFF
TRDD3,TRDJ1,TRDV2,CACDTGGYYTDKLIF
TRDD3,TRDJ1,TRDV1,CALGEAIPIWTLGDMYTDKLIF
-,TRDJ1,TRDV3,CASSLPPMGTDKLIF
-,TRDJ1,TRDV1,CAHRVGPSLEQATYPTDKLIF
-,TRDJ1,TRDV1,CALGEPPRREPKLIF
TRDD3,TRDJ1,TRDV2,CACAPPTGNYWGIRKLIF
TRDD3,TRDJ1,TRDV1,CALGSPHKGDAPTYWGIRTDKLIF
TRDD2,TRDJ1,TRDV3,CAPSYAVGLSHTDKLIF
-,TRDJ1,TRDV3,CAFIRGAYTDKLIF
TRDD2,TRDJ1,TRDV1,CALGEPLPAFLLGIQGAAYYTDKLIF
-,TRDJ3,TRDV2,CACDTGLDITSWDTRQMFF
TRDD2,TRDJ1,TRDV1,CALGEPILPTNGLEYTDKLIF
TRDD3,TRDJ1,TRDV1,CALGEAVLLGDPYTDKLIF
-,TRDJ3,TRDV2,CACDTMGTSSWDTRQMFF
-,TRDJ1,TRDV1,CALGEKLVWGAGKLIF
TRDD3,TRDJ1,TRDV1,CALGPETGLPYPGSPGGYFPSLIF
-,TRDJ3,TRAV29/DV5,CAASARTGKSSWDTRQMFF